This TCR beta chain was sequenced in a study of shared clonotypes between healthy human individuals. As for the study in general: Three plates were used per donor for CD4 naive, three for CD4 memory, two for CD8 naive and one for CD8 memory.

TCRdb's table, derived via immunoSEQ multiplex PCR, lists solely in-frame clones and lacks some. The data contain around 1.5 million clones, approximately 98% of them singletons. V was pared by 0 bases and J by 5 bases, with 8 bases of the junction left unmatched. The CDR3 has 17 amino acids. Germline loops: CDR1 SGHVS, CDR2 FQNEAQ. The sequence was obtained from a man between 25 and 39 years old in good health. The sequencing input was naive CD4+ T cells sorted from blood. Subset: CD45RA+ positively selected. The V and J genes are TRBV7-8 and TRBJ2-1; TRBD2 agrees at 9 bases. The CDR3 here is CASSLAGSGSSHNEQFF. CDR3 nucleotide sequence: TGTGCCAGCAGCTTAGCCGGTAGCGGGAGTAGCCACAATGAGCAGTTCTTC.